A selection of T cell receptor beta chains follows, all from one sample in a study of blood T cell repertoires in COVID-19. Sequencing used immunoSEQ multiplex PCR; TCRdb keeps in-frame clones, though not all of them. The table lists 100,000 to 150,000 clones, 70% to 90% of them singletons, with 3.8% in the top ten. Sample: peripheral blood. These receptors were collected from a woman in her fifties or sixties with acute or convalescent COVID-19. CDR3s include the opening cysteine and the closing phenylalanine or tryptophan. The D gene is left open where the match is weak.

v_call d_call cdr3_aa
TRBV19 TRBD2 CASRGDTGELFF
TRBV9 - CASSVGQAFLGYTF
TRBV19 - CASTKPGINNYGYTF
TRBV5-1 - CASSPDGRADTEAFF
TRBV5-1 TRBD2 CASSLGFTGGTGELFF
TRBV6-4 - CASSINGLNQPQHF
TRBV11-3 - CASSLESGAGELFF
TRBV4-1 TRBD2 CASSQASGRRASEQFF
TRBV19 - CASSKKSLSYNEQFF
TRBV9 - CASSKGAGGRTNEKLFF
TRBV6-5 - CASSLGGSKPQHF
TRBV5-1 TRBD1 CASSFSQGGYEQYF
TRBV5-1 TRBD1 CASSPGTGGYQETQYF
TRBV19 TRBD1 CASDDRVLFNQPQHF
TRBV25-1 TRBD1 CASKPSGQGGGYTF
TRBV2 - CASTQGRIGEKLFF
TRBV5-1 TRBD1 CASSSGTGNQPQHF
TRBV18 TRBD2 CASSSRSGGGPHEQFF
TRBV7-3 TRBD2 CASSFSGGAYNEQFF
TRBV19 - CASSIRDTNQPQHF
TRBV2 - CASMGGHVRTEAFF
TRBV5-5 - CASSVAGSGNTIYF
TRBV13 TRBD2 CASSQTSPGTSGRDEQFF
TRBV28 - CASSPLEGNEKLFF
TRBV7-9 - CASSLSGWGQNEQFF
TRBV19 - CASSFRGGQPQHF
TRBV2 - CASSVDSTGELFF
TRBV11-2 - CASRFLGAYEQYF
TRBV25-1 - CASSEWSRQNNEQFF
TRBV5-5 - CASSWSQGRNTEAFF
TRBV6-1 - CASSDRLFTEAFF
TRBV30 - CAWSWGDDRHTQYF
TRBV3-1/TRBV3-2 TRBD1 CASSARDRGSQETQYF
TRBV18 TRBD1 CASRSTGDHTGELFF